The 11 T cell receptor beta chains listed next were all sequenced from one sample in a study of cytomegalovirus exposure and HLA in healthy donors. The PCR used 60 Vbeta and 13 Jbeta primers. Sequencing was performed with immunoSEQ multiplex PCR; in TCRdb, only in-frame clones are kept and a portion is missing. The sample carries 180,000 or so clones, roughly 80% recorded once. The sample comprised PBMCs. All receptors derive from a female donor in good health and CMV-seronegative.

The chain couples TRBV10-3 to TRBJ2-7, with TRBD1 identical over 8 bases. The CDR3 has 13 residues. The germline gives CDR1 ENHRY, CDR2 SYGVKD. Trimming at V came to 7 bases and at J to 3 bases, leaving 5 bases not matched to a gene. In DNA, the CDR3 is TGTGCCATCACGGGACAGGACGACTACGAGCAGTACTTC. This gives the protein CAITGQDDYEQYF.

To note about this clone: One end of the junction is discordant with germline, which a read error may explain. The gene calls are TRBV7-9 and TRBJ2-7, with 10 nucleotides matching TRBD2. Germline values: CDR1 SEHNR, CDR2 FQNEAQ (reference sequence). The CDR3 has 18 residues. CDR3 in DNA: TGTTCCAGCAGCTTAGGGCAGCTAGCGGGAGTTCCCTCCTACGAGCAGTACTTC. Protein: CSSSLGQLAGVPSYEQYF.

This clone has just a few counts. The rearrangement joins TRBV2 to TRBJ2-5, with a tentative D call TRBD2 (6 bases). V lost 3 bases and J lost 1, with 9 bases in between. The CDR3 totals 14 residues. Per germline, CDR1 SNHLY and CDR2 FYNNEI. CDR3 region: CASSDAGRQETQYF. The CDR3 bases are TGTGCCAGCAGTGATGCGGGACGCCAAGAGACCCAGTACTTC.

This clone was observed once. The junction does not match germline at one end; this may be a read error. This same CDR3 is encoded by further DNA sequences in the sample. This chain uses TRBV29-1 with TRBJ2-7, with 10 bases identical to TRBD2. This CDR3 contains 13 residues. From germline, CDR1 is SQVTM and CDR2 ANQGSEA. The CDR3 nucleotides are TGCAGTGTTGAAGCGGGGGGGGCATACGAGCAGTACTTC. Amino acids: CSVEAGGAYEQYF.

The chain uses TRBV6-5 and TRBJ1-4; possible D gene TRBD1, 6 bases. The CDR3 runs 14 residues. V was trimmed by 6 bases and J by 7 bases, leaving 15 bases between them. The germline CDR1 and CDR2 sequences are MNHEY and SVGAGI. The CDR3 DNA follows: TGTGCCAGCAGCAACAGGGCCCCTAGTGAAAAACTGTTTTTT. This encodes CASSNRAPSEKLFF.

This chain uses TRBV6-5 with TRBJ1-4; 7 nucleotides line up with TRBD1. The CDR3 spans 14 residues. Per germline, CDR1 MNHEY and CDR2 SVGAGI. With V trimmed by 6 bases and J by 6 bases, 7 bases remained unmatched. This chain's CDR3 is CASSRTGGDEKLFF. The CDR3 nucleotides read TGTGCCAGCAGCCGGACAGGAGGGGATGAAAAACTGTTTTTT.

This chain joins TRBV4-2 and TRBJ2-3, with 10 positions matching TRBD2. The CDR3 runs 17 residues. Losses at the gene ends were 0 bases for V and 5 bases for J; bases not matched to a gene: 8. Germline V gives CDR1 LGHNA, CDR2 YNFKEQ. In DNA form, the CDR3 reads TGTGCCAGCAGCCAAGATGCAAGCGGGAGGGCCATAGATACGCAGTATTTT. Translated: CASSQDASGRAIDTQYF.

The J gene is TRBJ1-6, the V gene TRBV11-2; D may be TRBD1 (5 bases). Germline V gene data show CDR1 as SGHAT and CDR2 as FQNNGV. V shed 0 bases and J shed 7 bases, with 13 bases lying between them. The CDR3 loop spans 16 amino acids. CDR3 sequence (DNA): TGTGCCAGCAGCTTAGACTCAGGGCCTAACAATTCACCCCTCCACTTT. It translates to CASSLDSGPNNSPLHF. Supplemented by reference TRBV11-2 and TRBJ1-6, the full variable domain reads EAGVAQSPRYKIIEKRQSVAFWCNPISGHATLYWYQQILGQGPKLLIQFQNNGVVDDSQLPKDRFSAERLKGVDSTLKIQPAKLEDSAVYLCASSLDSGPNNSPLHFGNGTRLTVT.

The CDR3 region has the DNA TGTGCCAGCAGTAGGGACAGCCCAACCGGGACCCAGTACTTC. Translation gives CASSRDSPTGTQYF. The chain uses TRBV6-5 and TRBJ2-5, with 7 nucleotides matching TRBD1. CDR1 MNHEY and CDR2 SVGAGI come from the germline V gene. The trim removed 5 bases at V and 7 bases at J, leaving 10 bases unmatched. There are 14 residues in the CDR3.

This sequence joins TRBV5-1 and TRBJ1-1; 8 bases agree with TRBD1. The CDR3 has 14 amino acids. Unmatched junction bases numbered 6, after V lost 4 bases and J lost 4 bases. Germline V gives CDR1 SGHRS, CDR2 YFSETQ. In DNA, the CDR3 is TGCGCCAGCAGCCGCCAGGGGGCGATCACTGAAGCTTTCTTT. Protein sequence: CASSRQGAITEAFF.

This chain joins TRBV5-4 and TRBJ1-2, with D uncertain. Trimming removed 0 bases at V and 2 bases at J, with 5 bases between. The CDR3 contains 13 residues. The V gene's germline CDR1 is SGHNT and CDR2 YYREEE (reference sequence). The CDR3 sequence is CASSLGENYGYTF. The DNA of the CDR3 is TGTGCCAGCAGCTTGGGAGAAAACTATGGCTACACCTTC.